The 16 T cell receptor beta chains listed next were all sequenced from one sample in a study of blood T cell repertoires in COVID-19. The table came from immunoSEQ multiplex PCR; TCRdb's copy has only in-frame clones and leaves some out. There are some 36,000 clones in the sample; 90% occur only once, and around 40% lies in the top ten. Sequences were obtained from peripheral blood. The receptors shown here come from a man aged 60 to 75 with active or convalescent COVID-19.

The rearrangement uses TRBV12-3 or TRBV12-4 and TRBJ1-1; D call uncertain. The V end was cut by 3 bases, the J end by 4 bases, with 3 bases between. The CDR3 runs 11 residues. The CDR3: CASSFSTEAFF. CDR3 nucleotides: TGTGCCAGCAGTTTTAGCACTGAAGCTTTCTTT.

The chain employs TRBV7-9 and TRBJ2-1; TRBD1 agrees at 8 bases. Germline assignment: CDR1 SEHNR and CDR2 FQNEAQ (reference sequence). J gave up 5 bases and V 8 bases, and 11 bases lay outside the gene matches. This CDR3 has 15 amino acids. CDR3 residues: CASGKPGQENNEQFF. The CDR3 region has the DNA TGTGCCAGCGGCAAGCCGGGACAGGAGAACAATGAGCAGTTCTTC.

The chain has TRBV5-1 and TRBJ2-7; possible D gene TRBD2, 5 bases. CDR3 length: 16 residues. Trimming took 2 bases from V and 9 from J, leaving 24 bases between them. Per germline, CDR1 SGHRS and CDR2 YFSETQ. CDR3 nucleotides: TGCGCCAGCAGCTTCTTACCTGACACCCTCGAACTAGGGCAGTACTTC. Its translation is CASSFLPDTLELGQYF.

The chain has TRBV4-2 and TRBJ1-4, with a tentative D call TRBD1 (6 bases). The CDR3 length is 16 residues. The germline V gene has CDR1 LGHNA and CDR2 YNFKEQ. The V and J ends lost 4 bases and 3 bases respectively, with 15 bases between them. The CDR3 loop reads CASSPTGGAANEKLFF. In DNA form, the CDR3 reads TGTGCCAGCAGCCCCACTGGGGGGGCGGCTAATGAAAAACTGTTTTTT.

V is TRBV24-1 and J is TRBJ2-2; D perhaps matches TRBD2 (6 bases). From germline, CDR1 is KGHDR and CDR2 SFDVKD. Deletions cut 5 bases from V and 0 bases from J, with 9 bases between. The CDR3 is 15 amino acids. The CDR3 here is CATSGRAPNTGELFF. Here the CDR3 DNA reads TGTGCCACCAGTGGGAGGGCTCCGAACACCGGGGAGCTGTTTTTT.

The DNA for the CDR3 is TGTGCCAGCAGCGACTTGACAGGCGAGACCCAGTACTTC. Translation: CASSDLTGETQYF. The gene calls are TRBV9 and TRBJ2-5; D is perhaps TRBD1 (6 bases). This CDR3 comprises 13 residues. The germline gives CDR1 SGDLS, CDR2 YYNGEE. The V and J ends lost 3 bases and 5 bases respectively, with 11 bases between them. Based on the CDR3 plus reference TRBV9 and TRBJ2-5, the full variable domain is DSGVTQTPKHLITATGQRVTLRCSPRSGDLSVYWYQQSLDQGLQFLIQYYNGEERAKGNILERFSAQQFPDLHSELNLSSLELGDSALYFCASSDLTGETQYFGPGTRLLVL.

J is TRBJ2-5 and V is TRBV9; 9 bases align to TRBD1. The CDR3 is 16 amino acids. CDR1 and CDR2 (germline): SGDLS, YYNGEE. V lost 2 bases, J lost 2 bases, and 7 bases stayed unmatched. The CDR3 nucleotides are TGTGCCAGCAGCGTCAACACAGGGGGCCCTCAAGAGACCCAGTACTTC. Amino acid sequence: CASSVNTGGPQETQYF.

J is TRBJ2-7 and V is TRBV7-2; weak D call: TRBD1 (5 bases). Deletions cut 1 base from V and 2 bases from J, with 18 bases between. The CDR3 is 17 residues long. Germline V CDR1 and CDR2: SGHTA, FQGNSA. CDR3 sequence (DNA): TGTGCCAGCAGCTTAGGTGGGGCCAGGGCAGATCCCTACGAGCAGTACTTC. Protein: CASSLGGARADPYEQYF.

V and J are TRBV9 and TRBJ1-4; 7 nucleotides line up with TRBD1. This CDR3 comprises 14 residues. The V gene's germline CDR1 is SGDLS and CDR2 YYNGEE. The V gene end was trimmed by 2 bases and the J gene end by 6 bases; junction bases not matched to a gene: 4. CDR3 loop: CASSVTGDDEKLFF. CDR3 DNA: TGTGCCAGCAGCGTTACAGGGGACGATGAAAAACTGTTTTTT.

This chain connects TRBV14 to TRBJ2-3; D perhaps matches TRBD2 (5 bases). This CDR3 spans 15 amino acids. Germline CDR1 SGHDN, CDR2 FVKESK. V lost 0 bases, J lost 2 bases, and 9 bases lay in between. The DNA for the CDR3 is TGTGCCAGCAGCCAAGACGACTATTTCACAGATACGCAGTATTTT. Protein: CASSQDDYFTDTQYF.

Here the CDR3 DNA reads TGTGCCAGCAGAGACGGGGGGTGTCAGGGAAATAACACCGGGGAGCTGTTTTTT. Protein product: CASRDGGCQGNNTGELFF. The gene calls are TRBV21-1 and TRBJ2-2; no check of the table's D call, TRBD2, against the DNA was made. TRBV21-1 is a listed pseudogene. The CDR3 sequence is 18 residues long.

This clone was found once. The CDR3 bases are TGTGCCAGCAGGGTTTCAACAGGGTCGCACGAGCAGTACTTC. It translates to CASRVSTGSHEQYF. The rearrangement joins TRBV11-2 to TRBJ2-7; tentative D call: TRBD1 (6 bases). CDR1 SGHAT and CDR2 FQNNGV come from the germline V gene. Trimming cost V 6 bases and J 5 bases, with 17 bases left between them. This CDR3 comprises 14 residues.

The rearrangement joins TRBV7-3 to TRBJ2-1, with a weak D call TRBD2 (5 bases). The CDR3 sequence is 15 residues long. The V and J ends lost 1 base and 3 bases respectively, with 10 bases between them. Germline lookup yields CDR1 SGHTA and CDR2 FQGTGA. The CDR3: CASSLKPDYYNEQFF. Written as DNA, the CDR3 is TGTGCCAGCAGCTTAAAGCCAGACTACTACAATGAGCAGTTCTTC.

The rearrangement links TRBV5-1 to TRBJ1-1, with TRBD1 matching 7 bases. Germline CDR1 reads SGHRS; CDR2 reads YFSETQ. There are 15 residues in the CDR3. The trim removed 3 bases at V and 0 bases at J, leaving 5 bases unmatched. This CDR3 reads CASSSGTAMNTEAFF. DNA of the CDR3: TGCGCCAGCAGCTCGGGGACAGCCATGAACACTGAAGCTTTCTTT.

The chain combines TRBV11-2 with TRBJ1-3, with D unresolved. Looked up from germline, CDR1 is SGHAT and CDR2 is FQNNGV. Trimming left V 1 base short and J 0 bases short, with 10 bases between. The CDR3 totals 16 residues. As DNA, the CDR3 is TGTGCCAGCAGCTTAGTGGGCTCCTACTCTGGAAACACCATATATTTT. This translates into CASSLVGSYSGNTIYF.

The V call is TRBV6-1, the J call TRBJ2-7, with 10 bases lining up with TRBD1. Per germline, CDR1 MNHNS and CDR2 SASEGT. After removal of 5 bases from V and 2 bases from J, the junction contained 3 bases not matched to a gene. The CDR3 runs to 14 residues. The CDR3 coding sequence is TGTGCCAGCAGTTCCGGACAGGGGGCCTACGAGCAGTACTTC. This encodes CASSSGQGAYEQYF.